Below, 28 T cell receptor beta chains from the same sample are listed, as sequenced in a study of beta chain features in type 1 diabetes. The authors reverse transcribed all of the isolated RNA, so sequencing captured expressed TCRB transcripts. Produced via immunoSEQ multiplex PCR; TCRdb's table is partial and in-frame only. The sample shows 810,000 or so clones, about a sixth of them seen only once. The sample taken for sequencing was naive CD4+ T cells from blood. The source is a woman in her late teens or twenties in good health.

This clone has just a few counts. The chain is built from TRBV28 and TRBJ2-2, with 10 nucleotides matching TRBD2. CDR1 and CDR2 (germline): MDHEN, SYDVKM. The CDR3 totals 15 residues. Trimming removed 6 bases from V and 5 bases from J; junction bases left unmatched: 6. The CDR3: CASSPPGLATGELFF. CDR3 DNA: TGTGCCAGCAGCCCTCCGGGACTAGCGACCGGGGAGCTGTTTTTT.

This clone showed up just a few times. The chain links TRBV4-2 to TRBJ2-1; D unresolved. V was clipped by 3 bases and J by 0 bases, with 15 bases between them. The CDR3 contains 17 residues. Germline values: CDR1 LGHNA, CDR2 YNFKEQ. In DNA, the CDR3 is TGTGCCAGCAGCCATAGACCGCAACCCAGCTCCTACAATGAGCAGTTCTTC. It yields the protein CASSHRPQPSSYNEQFF.

The genes are TRBV28 and TRBJ2-1; D is perhaps TRBD2 (5 bases). V gave up 6 bases and J gave up 15 bases, with 18 bases separating them. Looked up from germline, CDR1 is MDHEN and CDR2 is SYDVKM. The CDR3 is made up of 12 amino acids. CDR3 sequence reads: CASRPSGPLRFF. The CDR3 region has the DNA TGTGCCAGCAGGCCGAGCGGACCCCTACGGTTCTTC.

This clone was counted between two and nine times. The CDR3 nucleotides are TGCGCCAGCAGTCAACATAACCCGACAGGGAGCTCCTACGAGCAGTACTTC. As protein: CASSQHNPTGSSYEQYF. The V and J genes are TRBV23-1 and TRBJ2-7, with 7 nucleotides matching TRBD1. TRBV23-1 counts as an open reading frame of uncertain function. J gave up 0 bases and V 2 bases, and 10 bases lay outside the gene matches. The CDR3 is made up of 17 amino acids.

Of note for this clone: Other DNA sequences in this sample translate to the same CDR3. The V and J genes are TRBV7-9 and TRBJ2-2, with TRBD1 matching 7 bases. The CDR3 loop spans 15 amino acids. The V segment lost 2 bases and the J segment 1 base; nucleotides outside the gene matches: 1. The V gene's germline CDR1 is SEHNR and CDR2 FQNEAQ (reference sequence). The CDR3 sequence is CASSLRQGNTGELFF. The CDR3 nucleotides read TGTGCCAGCAGCTTACGACAGGGGAACACCGGGGAGCTGTTTTTT.

This clone turned up a few times. The chain joins TRBV19 to TRBJ2-7, with TRBD2 matching over 11 bases. CDR1 is LNHDA, CDR2 SQIVND, per germline (reference sequence). The V segment lost 4 bases and the J segment 4 bases; nucleotides outside the gene matches: 9. The CDR3 sequence is 16 residues long. The CDR3 DNA reads as TGTGCCAGTAGTAAACCCGGACTAGCGGGTATTTACGAGCAGTACTTC. This gives the protein CASSKPGLAGIYEQYF.

The chain joins TRBV18 to TRBJ2-2; D is unclear. CDR1 is KGHSH and CDR2 is LQKENI in the germline V gene. V was trimmed by 4 bases and J by 2 bases, leaving 8 bases between them. This CDR3 has 14 amino acids. CDR3 residues: CASSLSQNTGELFF. The CDR3 DNA follows: TGTGCCAGCTCACTTTCCCAAAACACCGGGGAGCTGTTTTTT.

This clone has a handful of counts. The chain combines TRBV5-4 with TRBJ2-1; 12 bases map to TRBD2. From germline, CDR1 is SGHNT and CDR2 YYREEE (reference sequence). V trimming: 4 bases; J trimming: 7 bases; junction bases outside the gene matches: 6. This CDR3 spans 15 amino acids. CDR3 in amino acids: CASSMTSGSGNEQFF. CDR3 nucleotide sequence: TGTGCCAGCAGCATGACTAGCGGGAGCGGGAATGAGCAGTTCTTC.

This clone was seen a handful of times. Other nucleotide sequences from this sample produce the same CDR3. The V and J genes are TRBV9 and TRBJ1-4; no clear D. Germline CDR1 reads SGDLS; CDR2 reads YYNGEE. The CDR3 totals 14 residues. V gave up 1 base and J gave up 0 bases, with 4 bases separating them. The CDR3 nucleotides are TGTGCCAGCAGCGTACAAGCAACTAATGAAAAACTGTTTTTT. Its translation is CASSVQATNEKLFF.

This clone was observed a few times. The gene calls are TRBV29-1 and TRBJ1-4; TRBD1 might be the D (6 bases). Germline CDR1 SQVTM, CDR2 ANQGSEA. The CDR3 has 12 residues. Trimming pared 4 bases from V and 7 bases from J, leaving 10 bases between. This CDR3 is CSVVQGSEKLFF. DNA of the CDR3: TGCAGCGTTGTACAGGGAAGTGAAAAACTGTTTTTT.

Comments on this clone: In the same sample, other DNA sequences code for this CDR3. V gene TRBV4-2 combines with J gene TRBJ2-3, with a possible D match to TRBD2 (6 bases). The germline V gene has CDR1 LGHNA and CDR2 YNFKEQ. V was cut by 4 bases and J by 0 bases, with 8 bases left in between. The CDR3 consists of 14 residues. CDR3 sequence reads: CASSPGTSTDTQYF. In DNA, the CDR3 is TGTGCCAGCAGCCCCGGGACTAGCACAGATACGCAGTATTTT.

The sample holds a few counts of this clone. The sample has other DNA sequences that encode this CDR3 too. CDR3 coding DNA: TGCAGTGCTAGTCCGGGCTACACCTTC. Translating it yields CSASPGYTF. The V gene is TRBV20-1, the J gene TRBJ1-2; D uncertain. The germline V gene encodes CDR1 DFQATT and CDR2 SNEGSKA (reference sequence). The CDR3 consists of 9 residues. V was clipped by 3 bases and J by 8 bases, with 4 bases between them.

This clone was counted a few times. The sample holds other DNA sequences that translate to the same CDR3. V and J are TRBV5-1 and TRBJ2-1; 9 positions agree with TRBD2. V trimming: 0 bases; J trimming: 2 bases; junction bases outside the gene matches: 3. The CDR3 has 16 residues. CDR1 and CDR2 (germline): SGHRS, YFSETQ. CDR3 DNA sequence: TGCGCCAGCAGCTTGGGCCTAGCGGGACCCTACAATGAGCAGTTCTTC. This codes for CASSLGLAGPYNEQFF.

The J gene is TRBJ2-7, the V gene TRBV11-2; 11 bases map to TRBD2. The junction had 3 bases not matched to a gene; V was cut back by 1 base and J by 4 bases. This CDR3 spans 15 amino acids. CDR1 is SGHAT and CDR2 is FQNNGV in the germline V gene. As DNA, the CDR3 is TGTGCCAGCAGCTTAGCGGCTAGCGGGAGGTACGAGCAGTACTTC. It codes for CASSLAASGRYEQYF.

V gene TRBV5-1 combines with J gene TRBJ2-5, with TRBD1 matching over 7 bases. Germline V CDR1 and CDR2: SGHRS, YFSETQ. This CDR3 contains 13 residues. J gave up 1 base and V 7 bases, and 4 bases lay outside the gene matches. CDR3 amino acids: CASATGVQETQYF. CDR3 bases: TGCGCCAGCGCCACAGGGGTCCAAGAGACCCAGTACTTC. Full variable domain (missing parts from reference TRBV5-1 and TRBJ2-5): KAGVTQTPRYLIKTRGQQVTLSCSPISGHRSVSWYQQTPGQGLQFLFEYFSETQRNKGNFPGRFSGRQFSNSRSEMNVSTLELGDSALYLCASATGVQETQYFGPGTRLLVL.

This clone was recorded a few times. This sequence joins TRBV27 and TRBJ1-5, with TRBD1 matching over 8 bases. From germline, CDR1 is MNHEY and CDR2 SMNVEV (reference sequence). The J segment lost 7 bases and the V segment lost 2 bases, leaving 4 bases of the junction unmatched. The CDR3 sequence is 14 residues long. CDR3 amino acids: CASSLQGAEQPQHF. CDR3 in DNA: TGTGCCAGCAGTTTACAGGGGGCCGAGCAGCCCCAGCATTTT.

This chain joins TRBV12-5 and TRBJ2-3; D uncertain. CDR1 LGHNT and CDR2 FRNRAP come from the germline V gene. This CDR3 is built from 12 residues. Trimming cost V 8 bases and J 1 base, with 7 bases left between them. The CDR3 reads CASQSGTDTQYF. The CDR3 nucleotides read TGTGCTAGTCAAAGCGGCACAGATACGCAGTATTTT. Full variable domain (rest looked up from reference TRBV12-5 and TRBJ2-3): DARVTQTPRHKVTEMGQEVTMRCQPILGHNTVFWYRQTMMQGLELLAYFRNRAPLDDSGMPKDRFSAEMPDATLATLKIQPSEPRDSAVYFCASQSGTDTQYFGPGTRLTVL.

The CDR3 region is CASQGNGFEQYF. In DNA, the CDR3 is TGTGCCAGCCAGGGGAACGGTTTCGAGCAGTACTTC. V gene TRBV2 combines with J gene TRBJ2-7, with D maybe TRBD1 (6 bases). V lost 8 bases to trimming and J lost 6 bases, with 14 bases between them. CDR3 size: 12 residues. Germline V gene sequence: CDR1 SNHLY, CDR2 FYNNEI.

The rearrangement joins TRBV9 to TRBJ2-5; the D gene is possibly TRBD2 (6 bases). There are 16 residues in the CDR3. V lost 4 bases to trimming and J lost 0 bases, with 16 bases between them. Germline V gives CDR1 SGDLS, CDR2 YYNGEE. CDR3 nucleotides: TGTGCCAGCAGCTCCCGCGGCGGGACCGACCAAGAGACCCAGTACTTC. As protein: CASSSRGGTDQETQYF. The full variable domain, its missing parts supplied by reference TRBV9 and TRBJ2-5, is DSGVTQTPKHLITATGQRVTLRCSPRSGDLSVYWYQQSLDQGLQFLIQYYNGEERAKGNILERFSAQQFPDLHSELNLSSLELGDSALYFCASSSRGGTDQETQYFGPGTRLLVL.

V gene TRBV6-5 combines with J gene TRBJ2-5; 10 bases agree with TRBD1. V gave up 10 bases and J gave up 4 bases; unmatched junction bases: 9. The CDR3 has 14 amino acids. Germline V CDR1 and CDR2: MNHEY, SVGAGI. The CDR3 reads CAISGQGVRETQYF. The DNA of the CDR3 is TGTGCCATCAGCGGACAGGGGGTGCGAGAGACCCAGTACTTC.

In this sample, this clone turned up a few times. V and J are TRBV23-1 and TRBJ1-3; D is unclear. TRBV23-1 is flagged as an ORF with uncertain function. This CDR3 has 16 amino acids. The V end was cut by 0 bases, the J end by 4 bases, with 13 bases between. The CDR3 nucleotides are TGCGCCAGCAGTCAATCGCCGGGTAATCCGGGAAACACCATATATTTT. Its protein product is CASSQSPGNPGNTIYF.

J is TRBJ2-1 and V is TRBV9; TRBD2 aligns across 14 bases. The CDR3 contains 20 residues. V lost 0 bases and J lost 2; bases outside the gene matches: 10. Germline V gene sequence: CDR1 SGDLS, CDR2 YYNGEE. In DNA, the CDR3 is TGTGCCAGCAGCGTAGGGACTAGCGGGAGGCCATCTCACGCCTACAATGAGCAGTTCTTC. Translation gives CASSVGTSGRPSHAYNEQFF.

The chain uses TRBV7-9 and TRBJ2-7, with D possibly TRBD2 on 6 matching bases. Germline CDR1 and CDR2: SEHNR and FQNEAQ (reference sequence). Trimming took off 6 bases at V and 5 bases at J, with 20 bases between the two ends. CDR3 length: 15 residues. The CDR3 is CASSAGLSLRDEQYF. The DNA for the CDR3 is TGTGCCAGCAGTGCGGGACTCTCATTGCGGGACGAGCAGTACTTC. The full variable domain, rest sourced from reference TRBV7-9 and TRBJ2-7, is DTGVSQNPRHKITKRGQNVTFRCDPISEHNRLYWYRQTLGQGPEFLTYFQNEAQLEKSRLLSDRFSAERPKGSFSTLEIQRTEQGDSAMYLCASSAGLSLRDEQYFGPGTRLTVT.

The table lists this clone with a few counts. The CDR3 DNA reads TGCGCCAGCAAGCGACTTTCCACAGATACGCAGTATTTT. As protein: CASKRLSTDTQYF. The V call is TRBV5-1, the J call TRBJ2-3; D is unclear. This CDR3 has 13 residues. The V end was cut by 6 bases, the J end by 2 bases, with 10 bases between. Germline V gives CDR1 SGHRS, CDR2 YFSETQ. Full variable domain (missing parts from reference TRBV5-1 and TRBJ2-3): KAGVTQTPRYLIKTRGQQVTLSCSPISGHRSVSWYQQTPGQGLQFLFEYFSETQRNKGNFPGRFSGRQFSNSRSEMNVSTLELGDSALYLCASKRLSTDTQYFGPGTRLTVL.

The chain combines TRBV7-2 with TRBJ2-1; no definite D call. The germline V gene has CDR1 SGHTA and CDR2 FQGNSA. Trimming removed 3 bases at V and 2 bases at J, with 8 bases between. The CDR3 is 14 amino acids. CDR3 DNA sequence: TGTGCCAGCAGCTTTGACTCGGCCTACAATGAGCAGTTCTTC. This sequence encodes CASSFDSAYNEQFF.

This chain connects TRBV19 to TRBJ2-1; tentatively, D is TRBD1 or TRBD2 (5 bases each). CDR1 is LNHDA and CDR2 is SQIVND in the germline V gene (reference sequence). This CDR3 has 15 residues. The ends were cut back, 6 bases at V and 1 base at J, with 13 bases in the middle. CDR3: CASRQPGRSYNEQFF. In nucleotides, the CDR3 is TGTGCCAGTAGACAACCGGGACGGTCCTACAATGAGCAGTTCTTC.

This clone appeared a few times. The chain uses TRBV5-1 and TRBJ2-2; 9 bases match TRBD1. Losses at the gene ends were 6 bases for V and 5 bases for J; bases not matched to a gene: 5. From germline, CDR1 is SGHRS and CDR2 YFSETQ. The length of the CDR3 is 14 residues. The CDR3 nucleotides are TGCGCCAGCACCCGGGACAGGGCAACCGGGGAGCTGTTTTTT. Residues: CASTRDRATGELFF.

The genes are TRBV7-8 and TRBJ2-5; D perhaps matches TRBD1 (6 bases). The CDR3 has 15 amino acids. V gave up 0 bases and J gave up 0 bases, with 8 bases separating them. CDR1 is SGHVS, CDR2 FQNEAQ, per germline. CDR3 sequence reads: CASSLAGTYQETQYF. Written as DNA, the CDR3 is TGTGCCAGCAGCTTAGCCGGGACATACCAAGAGACCCAGTACTTC.